One sample yielded the 28 T cell receptor beta chains listed below, sequenced in a study of T cells expressing NK-cell markers. TCRdb re-called the 5' RACE reads; every CDR3 protein appears as one record, without DNA. This table holds some 450,000 distinct CDR3 sequences. The source material was blood T cells: a sorted CD56 or NKG2C T cell subset, CD4+ or CD8+ T cells, or bulk PBMC T cells (not recorded which). The receptors here all came from a woman between 18 and 70 years old in good health.

V usage is TRBV18 and J usage is TRBJ2-3; the D gene TCRdb calls, TRBD2, cannot be checked with no DNA. Per germline, CDR1 KGHSH and CDR2 LQKENI. CDR3 length: 16 amino acids. The CDR3 spells CASSPQGLAGSDTQYF.

The chain employs TRBV20-1 and TRBJ2-5; checking the TCRdb D call of TRBD2 is not possible without DNA. CDR3 length: 15 amino acids. Germline loops: CDR1 DFQATT, CDR2 SNEGSKA (reference sequence). The CDR3 sequence: CSAQRGSGTQETQYF.

J is TRBJ2-1 and V is TRBV20-1. This CDR3 has 15 residues. Germline lookup yields CDR1 DFQATT and CDR2 SNEGSKA (reference sequence). This CDR3 is CSARGMGIAYNEQFF.

The chain recombines TRBV9 with TRBJ1-3. The germline V gene has CDR1 SGDLS and CDR2 YYNGEE. The CDR3 is made up of 15 amino acids. This CDR3 is CASSVWASPGNTIYF.

The rearrangement uses TRBV12-3 or TRBV12-4 and TRBJ2-5; TCRdb designates TRBD2, a call that cannot be tested without DNA. The CDR3 is 14 amino acids. The chain's CDR3 is CASAGLVVRETQYF.

This sequence joins TRBV15 and TRBJ2-1; TCRdb's D call of TRBD1 is untestable without DNA. The V gene's germline CDR1 is LNHNV and CDR2 YYDKDF (reference sequence). The CDR3 consists of 16 residues. The chain's CDR3 is CATSAQNRGLYNEQFF.

The J gene is TRBJ1-6, the V gene TRBV20-1. There are 16 residues in the CDR3. In germline, CDR1 is DFQATT, CDR2 SNEGSKA (reference sequence). CDR3 residues: CSARDPVTDRGSPLHF.

The chain is built from TRBV7-8 and TRBJ2-1; absent DNA, TCRdb's TRBD1 call cannot be checked. The CDR3 runs 14 residues. From germline, CDR1 is SGHVS and CDR2 FQNEAQ. The CDR3 loop reads CASSSRGEGNEQFF.

The V gene is TRBV25-1, the J gene TRBJ1-5. The CDR3 runs to 14 residues. CDR1 is MGHDK and CDR2 is SYGVNS in the germline V gene. CDR3 protein: CASSELSSNQPQHF.

V is TRBV27 and J is TRBJ2-5; TCRdb indicates TRBD2, and absent DNA this call remains unverified. CDR1 and CDR2 (germline): MNHEY, SMNVEV (reference sequence). This CDR3 spans 14 amino acids. The chain's CDR3 is CASSLYGPAETQYF.

The V and J genes are TRBV24-1 and TRBJ2-1; checking the TCRdb D call of TRBD1 is not possible without DNA. Per germline, CDR1 KGHDR and CDR2 SFDVKD. The CDR3 covers 14 residues. CDR3: CATSDTGHYNEQFF.

The gene calls are TRBV28 and TRBJ2-7; TCRdb lists TRBD1, though no DNA is available to test this call. The CDR3 has 12 amino acids. The germline V gene has CDR1 MDHEN and CDR2 SYDVKM. CDR3 sequence: CASSQDRDEQYF.

The chain combines TRBV7-3 with TRBJ2-1; TCRdb reports TRBD1, a call that lacks DNA to check it against. This CDR3 contains 12 residues. Germline lookup yields CDR1 SGHTA and CDR2 FQGTGA. CDR3 sequence reads: CASRLVEGEQFF.

The CDR3 loop is CASSVWGAVDTQYF. The chain carries TRBV9 and TRBJ2-3; as DNA is missing, the TRBD2 call by TCRdb cannot be tested. Germline-derived CDR1 and CDR2 are SGDLS and YYNGEE. This CDR3 has 14 amino acids.

The gene calls are TRBV5-1 and TRBJ2-7. The CDR3 has 15 amino acids. In germline, CDR1 is SGHRS, CDR2 YFSETQ. The CDR3 sequence is CASSSSAFSSYEQYF.

The chain links TRBV20-1 to TRBJ2-1; TCRdb calls TRBD1, which cannot be checked without DNA. CDR3 length equals 16 residues. CDR1 is DFQATT, CDR2 SNEGSKA, per germline (reference sequence). The CDR3 protein is CSASPGGKSSYNEQFF.

The rearrangement uses TRBV4-3 and TRBJ2-6. This CDR3 is built from 17 residues. CDR1 and CDR2 (germline): LGHNA, YSLEER. The CDR3 loop is CASSQDPGGSGANVLTF.

The chain joins TRBV6-1 to TRBJ2-2; absent DNA, TCRdb's TRBD2 call cannot be checked. Germline V gene data show CDR1 as MNHNS and CDR2 as SASEGT. There are 14 residues in the CDR3. The chain's CDR3 is CASQREGNTGELFF.

CDR3 loop: CASSPTLDRNTEAFF. The chain combines TRBV7-9 with TRBJ1-1; absent DNA, TCRdb's TRBD1 call cannot be checked. From germline, CDR1 is SEHNR and CDR2 FQNEAQ (reference sequence). The CDR3 sequence is 15 residues long.

The rearrangement uses TRBV5-5 and TRBJ2-3. The CDR3 extends over 14 amino acids. CDR1 is SGHKS, CDR2 YYEKEE, per germline (reference sequence). CDR3 amino acids: CASSFDPSTDTQYF.

This chain connects TRBV24-1 to TRBJ2-2; TCRdb selects TRBD2, and the lack of DNA leaves this call unchecked. The germline CDR1 and CDR2 sequences are KGHDR and SFDVKD. The CDR3 spans 16 residues. Here the CDR3 reads CATSDSGPPNTGELFF.

The V and J genes are TRBV29-1 and TRBJ2-5. Germline values: CDR1 SQVTM, CDR2 ANQGSEA. The CDR3 is 13 residues long. CDR3 sequence reads: CSVEAMAIETQYF.

V gene TRBV5-4 combines with J gene TRBJ2-6. This CDR3 comprises 15 residues. Germline V gene data show CDR1 as SGHNT and CDR2 as YYREEE (reference sequence). The CDR3 reads CASSQKLPGANVLTF.

The chain uses TRBV19 and TRBJ2-7; absent DNA, TCRdb's TRBD2 call cannot be checked. The CDR3 contains 15 residues. From germline, CDR1 is LNHDA and CDR2 SQIVND (reference sequence). The CDR3 sequence is CASSANGLAAYEQYF. The variable domain in full, completed from reference TRBV19 and TRBJ2-7, reads DGGITQSPKYLFRKEGQNVTLSCEQNLNHDAMYWYRQDPGQGLRLIYYSQIVNDFQKGDIAEGYSVSREKKESFPLTVTSAQKNPTAFYLCASSANGLAAYEQYFGPGTRLTVT.

The V call is TRBV5-1, the J call TRBJ2-2; the D call of TRBD1 rests on TCRdb alone, since no DNA is present to check it. This CDR3 contains 15 residues. Per the germline V gene, CDR1 is SGHRS and CDR2 is YFSETQ. CDR3 amino acids: CASSSQTGDTGELFF.

The chain carries TRBV28 and TRBJ2-4; TCRdb reports TRBD1, a call that lacks DNA to check it against. Germline CDR1 is MDHEN and CDR2 is SYDVKM. This CDR3 comprises 15 residues. The CDR3 protein is CASSGTNGVKNIQYF.

The chain joins TRBV27 to TRBJ1-2; TCRdb picks TRBD1, but there is no DNA to check that call. Germline V gene lookup returns CDR1 MNHEY and CDR2 SMNVEV (reference sequence). The CDR3 is 14 residues long. CDR3 region: CASSYGDRGYGYTF.

The CDR3 spells CASSRQQGNEQFF. The chain employs TRBV14 and TRBJ2-1; TCRdb's D call of TRBD1 is untestable without DNA. Germline CDR1 reads SGHDN; CDR2 reads FVKESK. This CDR3 comprises 13 residues.